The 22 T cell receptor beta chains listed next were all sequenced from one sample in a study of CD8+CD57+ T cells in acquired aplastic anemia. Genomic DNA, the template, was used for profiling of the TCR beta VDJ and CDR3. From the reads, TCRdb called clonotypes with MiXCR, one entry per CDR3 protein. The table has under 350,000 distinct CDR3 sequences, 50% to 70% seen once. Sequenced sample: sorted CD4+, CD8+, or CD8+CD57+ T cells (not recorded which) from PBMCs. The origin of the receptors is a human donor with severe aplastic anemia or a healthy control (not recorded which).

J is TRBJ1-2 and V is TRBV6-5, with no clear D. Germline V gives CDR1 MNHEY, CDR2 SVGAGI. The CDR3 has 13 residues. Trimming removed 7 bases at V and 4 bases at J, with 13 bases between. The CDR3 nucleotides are TGTGCCAGCAAGTTGGAGGGTGGCTATGGCTACACCTTC. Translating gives CASKLEGGYGYTF.

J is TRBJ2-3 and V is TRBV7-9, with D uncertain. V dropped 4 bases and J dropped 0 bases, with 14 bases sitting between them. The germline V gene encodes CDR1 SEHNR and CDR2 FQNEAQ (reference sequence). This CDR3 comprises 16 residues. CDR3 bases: TGTGCCAGCAGCTCCTATACCGCCGGCAGCACAGATACGCAGTATTTT. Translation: CASSSYTAGSTDTQYF.

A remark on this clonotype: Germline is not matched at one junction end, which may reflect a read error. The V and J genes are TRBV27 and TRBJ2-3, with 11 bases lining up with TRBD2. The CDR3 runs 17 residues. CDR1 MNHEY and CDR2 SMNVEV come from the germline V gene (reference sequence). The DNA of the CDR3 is TGTGCCAACAGTTTATTGCCTACTAGCGGGGGACTAGATACGCAGTATTTT. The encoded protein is CANSLLPTSGGLDTQYF.

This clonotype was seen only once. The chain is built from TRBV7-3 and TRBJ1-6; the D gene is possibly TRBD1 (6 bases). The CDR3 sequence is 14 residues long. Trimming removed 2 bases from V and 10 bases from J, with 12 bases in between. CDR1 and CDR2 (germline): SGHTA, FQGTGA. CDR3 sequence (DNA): TGTGCCAGCAGCTTAGGCATCACAGGGTCACCCCTCCACTTT. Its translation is CASSLGITGSPLHF. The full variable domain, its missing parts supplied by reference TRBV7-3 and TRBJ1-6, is GAGVSQTPSNKVTEKGKYVELRCDPISGHTALYWYRQSLGQGPEFLIYFQGTGAADDSGLPNDRFFAVRPEGSVSTLKIQRTERGDSAVYLCASSLGITGSPLHFGNGTRLTVT.

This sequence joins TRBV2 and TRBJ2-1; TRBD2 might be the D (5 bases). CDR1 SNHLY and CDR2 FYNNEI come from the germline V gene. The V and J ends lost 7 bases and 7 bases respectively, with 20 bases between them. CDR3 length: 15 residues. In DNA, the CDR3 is TGTGCCAGCATACCCCGGCAGCGGCTACCGAATGAGCAGTTCTTC. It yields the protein CASIPRQRLPNEQFF.

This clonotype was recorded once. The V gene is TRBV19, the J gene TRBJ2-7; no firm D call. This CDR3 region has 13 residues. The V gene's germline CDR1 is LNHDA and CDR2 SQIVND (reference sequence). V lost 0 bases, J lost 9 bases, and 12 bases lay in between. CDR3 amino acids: CASSIEGPRRQYF. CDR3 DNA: TGTGCCAGTAGTATAGAGGGTCCCCGTCGGCAGTACTTC.

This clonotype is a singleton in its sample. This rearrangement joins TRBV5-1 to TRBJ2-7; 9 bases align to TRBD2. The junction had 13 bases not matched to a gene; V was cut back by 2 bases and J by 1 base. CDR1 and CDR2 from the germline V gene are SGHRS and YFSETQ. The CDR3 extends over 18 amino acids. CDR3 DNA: TGCGCCAGCAGCTTAGGTGACGCTTGGACTAGCGCTTCCTACGAGCAGTACTTC. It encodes CASSLGDAWTSASYEQYF. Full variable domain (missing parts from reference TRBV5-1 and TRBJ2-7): KAGVTQTPRYLIKTRGQQVTLSCSPISGHRSVSWYQQTPGQGLQFLFEYFSETQRNKGNFPGRFSGRQFSNSRSEMNVSTLELGDSALYLCASSLGDAWTSASYEQYFGPGTRLTVT.

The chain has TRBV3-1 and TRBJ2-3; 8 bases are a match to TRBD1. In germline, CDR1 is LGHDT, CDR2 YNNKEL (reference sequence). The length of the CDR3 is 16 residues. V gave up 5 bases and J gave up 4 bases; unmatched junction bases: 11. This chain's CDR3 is CASSFRGQGRADTQYF. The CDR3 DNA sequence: TGTGCCAGCAGCTTCCGAGGACAGGGAAGAGCAGATACGCAGTATTTT.

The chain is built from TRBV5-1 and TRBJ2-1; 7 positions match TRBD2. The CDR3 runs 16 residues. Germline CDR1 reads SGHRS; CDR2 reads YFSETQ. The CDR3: CANSLGGGSSYNEQFF. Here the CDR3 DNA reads TGCGCTAACAGCTTGGGGGGGGGGAGCTCCTACAATGAGCAGTTCTTC.

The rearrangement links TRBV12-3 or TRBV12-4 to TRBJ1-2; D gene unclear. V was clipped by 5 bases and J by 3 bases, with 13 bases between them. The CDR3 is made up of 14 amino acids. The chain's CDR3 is CASSEAPWDYGYTF. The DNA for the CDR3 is TGTGCCAGCAGTGAAGCGCCATGGGACTATGGCTACACCTTC.

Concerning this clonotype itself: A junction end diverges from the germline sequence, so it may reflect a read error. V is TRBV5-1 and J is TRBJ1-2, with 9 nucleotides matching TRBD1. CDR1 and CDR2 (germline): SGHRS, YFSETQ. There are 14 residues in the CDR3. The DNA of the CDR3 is TGTGCCAGCAAACTGAAGAGGACAGGGGAAGGCTACACCTTC. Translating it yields CASKLKRTGEGYTF. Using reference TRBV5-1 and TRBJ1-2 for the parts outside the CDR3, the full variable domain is KAGVTQTPRYLIKTRGQQVTLSCSPISGHRSVSWYQQTPGQGLQFLFEYFSETQRNKGNFPGRFSGRQFSNSRSEMNVSTLELGDSALYLCASKLKRTGEGYTFGSGTRLTVV.

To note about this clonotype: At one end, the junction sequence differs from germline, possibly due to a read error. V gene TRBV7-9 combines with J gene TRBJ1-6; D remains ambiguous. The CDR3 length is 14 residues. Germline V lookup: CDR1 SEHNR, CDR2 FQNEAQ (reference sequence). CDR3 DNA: TGTGCCAGCAGTCTTAACAATTATAGTTCACCCCTCCACTTT. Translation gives CASSLNNYSSPLHF.

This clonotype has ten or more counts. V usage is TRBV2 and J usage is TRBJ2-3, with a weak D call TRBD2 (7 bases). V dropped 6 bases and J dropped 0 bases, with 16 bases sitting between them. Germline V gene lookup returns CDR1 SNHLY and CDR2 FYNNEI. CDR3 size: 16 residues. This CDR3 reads CASSPRGGGSTDTQYF. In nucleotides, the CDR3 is TGTGCCAGCAGCCCTAGGGGGGGGGGTAGCACAGATACGCAGTATTTT.

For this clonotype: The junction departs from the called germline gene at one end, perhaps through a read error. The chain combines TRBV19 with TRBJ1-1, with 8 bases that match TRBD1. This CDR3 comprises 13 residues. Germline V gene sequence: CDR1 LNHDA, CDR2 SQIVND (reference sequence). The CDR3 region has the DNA TGTGCTAGTAGGGGGGGGACAGGCCCTGAAGCCTTCTTT. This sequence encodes CASRGGTGPEAFF.

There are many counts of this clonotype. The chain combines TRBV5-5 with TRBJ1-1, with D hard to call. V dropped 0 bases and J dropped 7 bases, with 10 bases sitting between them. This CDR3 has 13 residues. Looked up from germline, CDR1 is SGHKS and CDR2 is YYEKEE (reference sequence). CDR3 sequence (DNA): TGTGCCAGCAGCTTGGGAGTGGATTTTGAAGCTTTCTTT. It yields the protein CASSLGVDFEAFF. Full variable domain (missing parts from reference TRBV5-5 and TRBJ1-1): DAGVTQSPTHLIKTRGQQVTLRCSPISGHKSVSWYQQVLGQGPQFIFQYYEKEERGRGNFPDRFSARQFPNYSSELNVNALLLGDSALYLCASSLGVDFEAFFGQGTRLTVV.

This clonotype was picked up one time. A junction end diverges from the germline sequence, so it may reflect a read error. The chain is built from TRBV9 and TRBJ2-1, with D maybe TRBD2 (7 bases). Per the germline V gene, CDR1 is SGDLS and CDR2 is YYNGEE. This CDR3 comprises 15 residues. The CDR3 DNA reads TGCGCCAGCAGTCTAACGGGGGGCCGAAGTAATGAGCAGTTCTTC. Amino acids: CASSLTGGRSNEQFF.

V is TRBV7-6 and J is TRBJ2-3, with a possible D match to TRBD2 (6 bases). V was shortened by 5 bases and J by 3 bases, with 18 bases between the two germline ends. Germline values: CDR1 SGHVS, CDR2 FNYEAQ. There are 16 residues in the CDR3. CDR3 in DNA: TGTGCCAGCAGCCCTGGTCAGGGAGGATCGACAGATACGCAGTATTTT. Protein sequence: CASSPGQGGSTDTQYF.

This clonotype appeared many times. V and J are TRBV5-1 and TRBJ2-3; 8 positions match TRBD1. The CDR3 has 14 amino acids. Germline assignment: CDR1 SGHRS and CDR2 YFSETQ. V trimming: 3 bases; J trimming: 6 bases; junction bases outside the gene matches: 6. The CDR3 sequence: CASSSRGRGDTQYF. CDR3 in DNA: TGCGCCAGCAGCTCCAGGGGGCGCGGGGATACGCAGTATTTT.

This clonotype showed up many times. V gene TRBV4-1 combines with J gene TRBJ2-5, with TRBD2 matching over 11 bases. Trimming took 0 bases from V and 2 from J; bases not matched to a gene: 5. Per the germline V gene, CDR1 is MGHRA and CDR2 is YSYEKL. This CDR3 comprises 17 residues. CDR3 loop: CASSQDNLAGGQETQYF. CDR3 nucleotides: TGCGCCAGCAGCCAAGATAATCTAGCGGGGGGACAAGAGACCCAGTACTTC.

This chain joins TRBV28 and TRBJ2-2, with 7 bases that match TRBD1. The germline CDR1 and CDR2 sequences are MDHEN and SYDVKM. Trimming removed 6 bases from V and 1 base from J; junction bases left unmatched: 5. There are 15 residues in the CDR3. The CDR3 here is CASRVHRGNTGELFF. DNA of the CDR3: TGTGCCAGCAGGGTCCACAGGGGGAACACCGGGGAGCTGTTTTTT.

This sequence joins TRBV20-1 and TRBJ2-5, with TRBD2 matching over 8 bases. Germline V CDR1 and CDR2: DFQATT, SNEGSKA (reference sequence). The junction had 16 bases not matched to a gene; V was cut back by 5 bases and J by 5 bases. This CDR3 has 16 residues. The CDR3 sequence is CSAVRGGLVDRETQYF. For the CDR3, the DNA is TGCAGTGCTGTCAGAGGGGGACTAGTCGATCGGGAGACCCAGTACTTC.

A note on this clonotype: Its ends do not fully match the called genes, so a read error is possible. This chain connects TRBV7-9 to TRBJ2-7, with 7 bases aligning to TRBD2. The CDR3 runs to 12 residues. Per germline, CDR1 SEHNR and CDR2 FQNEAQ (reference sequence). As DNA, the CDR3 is TGTGCCAGCAGCCCGTGGGGGGGATTAATTTATTTC. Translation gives CASSPWGGLIYF.